The clone carrying this T cell receptor beta chain appeared a single time. Assay: immunoSEQ multiplex PCR; the TCRdb copy retains only in-frame clones and omits some. The profile shows 2 million to 2.5 million clones, under 95% of them singletons. The CDR3 is made up of 14 amino acids. Germline V gene lookup returns CDR1 MNHNY and CDR2 SVGAGI (reference sequence). Deletions cut 3 bases from V and 4 bases from J, with 12 bases between. These data are taken from a study of shared clonotypes between healthy human individuals. The material sequenced was naive CD4+ T cells from PBMCs. This sample's subset: CD45RA+ positively selected. This sequence originates from a man aged 18 to 30 in good health. Some clones in this sample may be carry-over from other donors' samples. The V call is TRBV6-6, the J call TRBJ1-2, with D hard to call. The CDR3 loop reads CASSYGEGLYGYTF. CDR3 nucleotide sequence: TGTGCCAGCAGTTATGGAGAGGGCCTCTATGGCTACACCTTC.